One sample yielded the 17 T cell receptor beta chains listed below, sequenced in a study of multiple sclerosis patients with progressive multifocal leukoencephalopathy. The protocol was immunoSEQ multiplex PCR, while the TCRdb copy is restricted to in-frame clones and leaves out a portion. This sample has fewer than 35,000 clones, with around 91% found just once. Time point described: 12 to 13 months of natalizumab therapy. The material sequenced was PBMCs, taken from a patient treated with natalizumab. Every receptor here comes from a human donor with multiple sclerosis.

The chain couples TRBV7-8 to TRBJ2-1; 8 nucleotides match TRBD2. The V and J ends lost 5 bases and 7 bases, in that order; junction bases with no gene match: 13. The CDR3 runs 16 residues. Germline values: CDR1 SGHVS, CDR2 FQNEAQ. DNA of the CDR3: TGTGCCAGCAGCATAAGCAGCGGGGGCCGTCCTAATGAGCAGTTCTTC. Translated, it gives CASSISSGGRPNEQFF.

The chain couples TRBV6-1 to TRBJ1-5; TRBD1 is a possible D gene (6 bases). The CDR3 has 15 amino acids. Germline V gene sequence: CDR1 MNHNS, CDR2 SASEGT. The V gene lost 7 bases and the J gene lost 3 bases, with 16 bases spanning the gap. CDR3 nucleotide sequence: TGTGCCAGCACCGAGGTAGCAGGGGCCAATCAGCCCCAGCATTTT. It is translated as CASTEVAGANQPQHF.

This chain uses TRBV10-3 with TRBJ2-7, with TRBD1 matching over 8 bases. V lost 7 bases and J lost 3; bases outside the gene matches: 5. From germline, CDR1 is ENHRY and CDR2 SYGVKD. The CDR3 has 13 residues. The CDR3: CAIKDREFYEQYF. The CDR3 DNA is TGTGCCATCAAGGACAGGGAGTTCTACGAGCAGTACTTC.

The genes are TRBV5-1 and TRBJ1-2; the D is unclear. V dropped 4 bases and J dropped 2 bases, with 9 bases sitting between them. Germline CDR1 reads SGHRS; CDR2 reads YFSETQ. The CDR3 contains 13 residues. DNA for the CDR3: TGCGCCAGCAGCCAACAGATGAACTATGGCTACACCTTC. Encoded protein: CASSQQMNYGYTF. Full variable domain (remainder filled in from reference TRBV5-1 and TRBJ1-2): KAGVTQTPRYLIKTRGQQVTLSCSPISGHRSVSWYQQTPGQGLQFLFEYFSETQRNKGNFPGRFSGRQFSNSRSEMNVSTLELGDSALYLCASSQQMNYGYTFGSGTRLTVV.

The V call is TRBV6-5, the J call TRBJ2-5, with D possibly matching TRBD2 (6 bases). The germline gives CDR1 MNHEY, CDR2 SVGAGI. There are 15 residues in the CDR3. Trimming removed 2 bases from V and 0 bases from J, with 10 bases in between. The CDR3 DNA reads as TGTGCCAGCAGTTACGGGGGGTTTGACCAAGAGACCCAGTACTTC. Translating it yields CASSYGGFDQETQYF.

The chain combines TRBV27 with TRBJ1-4; D is unresolved. CDR3 length equals 16 residues. Germline values: CDR1 MNHEY, CDR2 SMNVEV (reference sequence). Trimming left V 8 bases short and J 4 bases short, with 20 bases between. In nucleotides, the CDR3 is TGTGCCAGCGGCACCCGAAGACAAAGCCTTAATGAAAAACTGTTTTTT. Translated, it gives CASGTRRQSLNEKLFF.

This clone was recorded only once. The CDR3 spells CASSVKGSGQETQYF. Here the CDR3 DNA reads TGTGCCAGCAGTGTAAAGGGATCGGGACAAGAGACCCAGTACTTC. The chain joins TRBV2 to TRBJ2-5, with D perhaps matching TRBD2 (5 bases). There are 15 residues in the CDR3. Germline CDR1 is SNHLY and CDR2 is FYNNEI. Trimming removed 4 bases at V and 2 bases at J, with 14 bases between. The whole variable domain, remainder taken from reference TRBV2 and TRBJ2-5, is EPEVTQTPSHQVTQMGQEVILRCVPISNHLYFYWYRQILGQKVEFLVSFYNNEISEKSEIFDDQFSVERPDGSNFTLKIRSTKLEDSAMYFCASSVKGSGQETQYFGPGTRLLVL.

This CDR3 reads CASSFGLPGYTF. DNA for the CDR3: TGTGCCAGCAGCTTTGGGCTACCTGGCTACACCTTC. The chain couples TRBV7-9 to TRBJ1-2; no reliable D call. V lost 3 bases and J 7 bases, leaving 9 bases between the germline ends. The germline CDR1 and CDR2 sequences are SEHNR and FQNEAQ (reference sequence). The CDR3 extends over 12 amino acids.

This rearrangement joins TRBV7-8 to TRBJ2-5; 9 bases align to TRBD2. The CDR3 consists of 15 residues. Germline CDR1 SGHVS, CDR2 FQNEAQ. With 5 bases clipped from V and 2 bases from J, the junction kept 6 bases outside the gene matches. CDR3 region: CASSRGRGGQETQYF. The CDR3 DNA follows: TGTGCCAGCAGCCGCGGGCGGGGGGGACAAGAGACCCAGTACTTC. The variable domain in full, completed from reference TRBV7-8 and TRBJ2-5, reads GAGVSQSPRYKVAKRGQDVALRCDPISGHVSLFWYQQALGQGPEFLTYFQNEAQLDKSGLPSDRFFAERPEGSVSTLKIQRTQQEDSAVYLCASSRGRGGQETQYFGPGTRLLVL.

The chain carries TRBV5-7 and TRBJ2-7, with D unclear. TRBV5-7 belongs to the ORF category, with a function that is uncertain. The CDR3 totals 15 residues. The V and J ends lost 0 bases and 0 bases respectively, with 10 bases between them. The CDR3, as DNA: TGTGCCAGCAGCTTGGCCTTTGGAAGCTCCTACGAGCAGTACTTC. Protein: CASSLAFGSSYEQYF.

The chain links TRBV7-2 to TRBJ2-1; TRBD2 is a possible D gene (5 bases). The CDR3 is made up of 13 amino acids. The V gene lost 9 bases and the J gene lost 6 bases, with 15 bases spanning the gap. Germline values: CDR1 SGHTA, CDR2 FQGNSA. CDR3 sequence: CASRRGLGNEQFF. CDR3 nucleotide sequence: TGTGCCAGTAGAAGAGGGCTGGGCAATGAGCAGTTCTTC. Based on the CDR3 plus reference TRBV7-2 and TRBJ2-1, the full variable domain is GAGVSQSPSNKVTEKGKDVELRCDPISGHTALYWYRQSLGQGLEFLIYFQGNSAPDKSGLPSDRFSAERTGGSVSTLTIQRTQQEDSAVYLCASRRGLGNEQFFGPGTRLTVL.

This chain uses TRBV28 with TRBJ2-2; tentative D call: TRBD2 (6 bases). CDR1 and CDR2 from the germline V gene are MDHEN and SYDVKM. The V end lost 3 bases, the J end lost 1 base, and 12 bases lay between the germline ends. This CDR3 is built from 16 residues. In DNA, the CDR3 is TGTGCCAGCAGTTTGGAGGGACTGGGGAACACCGGGGAGCTGTTTTTT. The encoded protein is CASSLEGLGNTGELFF.

The chain uses TRBV4-2 and TRBJ1-6, with D unresolved. Germline CDR1 reads LGHNA; CDR2 reads YNFKEQ. The CDR3 is 16 residues long. V was trimmed by 2 bases and J by 6 bases, leaving 14 bases between them. For the CDR3, the DNA is TGTGCCAGCAGCCAAACCGGGAGAGACTCTAATTCACCCCTCCACTTT. Amino acid sequence: CASSQTGRDSNSPLHF.

This clone came up once. The CDR3 region is CASSGRGQETQYF. The CDR3 bases are TGTGCCAGCAGTGGAAGAGGGCAAGAGACCCAGTACTTC. The chain combines TRBV2 with TRBJ2-5; D might be TRBD2 (5 bases). Deletions cut 4 bases from V and 2 bases from J, with 8 bases between. Germline CDR1 SNHLY, CDR2 FYNNEI. The CDR3 consists of 13 residues.

J is TRBJ1-2 and V is TRBV6-5; 11 nucleotides line up with TRBD1. The CDR3 extends over 15 amino acids. Trimming at V came to 5 bases and at J to 4 bases, leaving 6 bases not matched to a gene. The germline V gene encodes CDR1 MNHEY and CDR2 SVGAGI. The CDR3 DNA reads TGTGCCAGCAGTCCCGGGACAGGGGGATCCTATGGCTACACCTTC. As protein: CASSPGTGGSYGYTF.

The V gene is TRBV5-6, the J gene TRBJ1-6; 11 bases line up with TRBD1. CDR3 length: 15 amino acids. In germline, CDR1 is SGHDT, CDR2 YYEEEE. With 1 base clipped from V and 8 bases from J, the junction kept 2 bases outside the gene matches. The CDR3 protein is CASSLWTGGDSPLHF. The CDR3 nucleotides are TGTGCCAGCAGCTTGTGGACAGGGGGCGATTCACCCCTCCACTTT.

The chain joins TRBV1 to TRBJ2-3; the table's D gene call, TRBD2, was not cross checked with the DNA. TRBV1 is designated a pseudogene. CDR3 length equals 20 residues. The CDR3 bases are TGCACCAGCAGCCCTGATGAGCCAGCGGGGGGGAAAGGCATAACAGATACGCAGTATTTT. This encodes CTSSPDEPAGGKGITDTQYF.